The rows below give T cell receptor beta chains drawn from one sample of a study of cytomegalovirus exposure and HLA in healthy donors. Assay used: immunoSEQ multiplex PCR; TCRdb lists only in-frame clones, some missing. The repertoire holds approximately 180,000 clones, just over 75% seen once, with 3% to 4.5% in the top ten. The sequenced sample consisted of PBMCs. The origin of the receptors is a woman aged 55-69 years in good health and CMV-seropositive. The CDR3 runs from the conserved cysteine through the conserved F or W. The D gene is left open where the match is weak. The size entry is marked missing in some rows and otherwise reads once, few, many or a size class.

D gene,J gene,V gene,clone size,CDR3 DNA,CDR3 protein
TRBD1,TRBJ1-1,TRBV5-4,few,TGTGCCAGCAGCTCACGGACAGGGTTGAACACTGAAGCTTTCTTT,CASSSRTGLNTEAFF
.,TRBJ1-2,TRBV30,.,TGTGCCTGGACTAACCCGGGGGTCTATGGCTACACCTTC,CAWTNPGVYGYTF
.,TRBJ2-7,TRBV5-8,once,TGTGCCAGCAGCTTCTCTGAGCAGTACTTC,CASSFSEQYF
.,TRBJ1-1,TRBV5-1,.,TGCGCCAGCAGCTTAAGGGGAACGGAAGAAGCTTTCTTT,CASSLRGTEEAFF
.,TRBJ2-2,TRBV6-5,once,TGTGCCAGCAAAGGGAGATCATTGAACACCGGGGAGCTGTTTTTT,CASKGRSLNTGELFF
.,TRBJ1-2,TRBV19,.,TGTGCCACCCGACAGGAGAGGGACTATGGCTACACCTTC,CATRQERDYGYTF
.,TRBJ1-5,TRBV6-6,few,TGTGCCAGCAGTAATGAGAGACGAGGGAATCAGCCCCAGCATTTT,CASSNERRGNQPQHF
.,TRBJ2-5,TRBV7-3,.,TGTGCCAGCAGCTTAAATGGCAGGGCCTCCCAAGAGACCCAGTACTTC,CASSLNGRASQETQYF
TRBD1,TRBJ2-2,TRBV27,once,TGTGCCAGCAGTTTGGACAGGGCTAACACCGGGGAGCTGTTTTTT,CASSLDRANTGELFF
.,TRBJ2-1,TRBV6-1,.,TGTGCCAGCAAGTCAGAAGCGGCCCGTTACAATGAGCAGTTCTTC,CASKSEAARYNEQFF
TRBD2,TRBJ2-3,TRBV6-1,once,TGTGCCAGCAGTGCCCTGACTAGCGGGGGGGGAGATACGCAGTATTTT,CASSALTSGGGDTQYF
TRBD2,TRBJ2-5,TRBV4-2,.,TGTGCCAGCAGCCGAATAACGGCTAGCGGGAGGGGAGAGGAGCAGTACTTC,CASSRITASGRGEEQYF
TRBD1,TRBJ2-1,TRBV7-2,.,TGTGCCAGCAGCTTCGACAGGGTATTCTACAATGAGCAGTTCTTC,CASSFDRVFYNEQFF
TRBD1,TRBJ1-1,TRBV27,.,TGTGCCAGCAGTCTGACAGGGGGATGGACTGAAGCTTTCTTT,CASSLTGGWTEAFF
TRBD1,TRBJ1-1,TRBV5-4,.,TGTGCCAGCAGCCCCTATACAGGGGCCGCCCTGAACACTGAAGCTTTCTTT,CASSPYTGAALNTEAFF
TRBD2,TRBJ2-1,TRBV5-1,once,TGTGCCAGCAGCTTGGTTCCTAGCGGGGATTACAATGAGCAGTTCTTC,CASSLVPSGDYNEQFF
TRBD2,TRBJ2-1,TRBV5-4,.,TGTGCCAGCAGCTTGGCCCTCGGCGGGGGGGGCAATGAGCAGTTCTTC,CASSLALGGGGNEQFF
.,TRBJ2-5,TRBV5-5,once,TGTGCCAGCAGCTTACTCGGTGGTACCCAAGAGACCCAGTACTTC,CASSLLGGTQETQYF
TRBD1,TRBJ2-1,TRBV29-1,.,TGCAGCGTTGGGTCCGCGATGGGACAGGGGGCACATGAGCAGTTCTTC,CSVGSAMGQGAHEQFF
.,TRBJ1-1,TRBV6-1,few,TGTGCCAGCAGTGAATTTGGAGGGGTAAACACTGAAGCTTTCTTT,CASSEFGGVNTEAFF
.,TRBJ2-2,TRBV6-5,.,TGTGCCACCAAGACGACAAGTCCGAACACCGGGGAGCTGTTTTTT,CATKTTSPNTGELFF
.,TRBJ2-5,TRBV7-2,.,TGTGCCAGCAGCACCGGACAGAGCCAGTACTTC,CASSTGQSQYF
TRBD2,TRBJ2-1,TRBV9,.,TGTGCCAGCAGCGCGTCACCAAAGCGGGAGGGCCGTCGCAATGAGCAGTTCTTC,CASSASPKREGRRNEQFF
.,TRBJ1-1,TRBV5-4,few,TGTGCCAGCAGCCGACACCAGAACACTGAAGCTTTCTTT,CASSRHQNTEAFF
.,TRBJ2-2,TRBV6-1,.,TGTGCCAGCAGTTTAGACAGAACCGGGGAGCTGTTTTTT,CASSLDRTGELFF
.,TRBJ2-7,TRBV21-1,.,TGTGCCAGCAGCCCGAGGGACAGGGGGCTTCGGGAGCAGTACTTC,CASSPRDRGLREQYF
TRBD2,TRBJ2-3,TRBV7-2,.,TGTGCCAGCAGCTCTCTTAGCGGGGGAACAGATACGCAGTATTTT,CASSSLSGGTDTQYF
.,TRBJ2-1,TRBV7-3,.,TGTGCCAGCAGCTCTAGTTCGGTCAATGAGCAGTTCTTC,CASSSSSVNEQFF
TRBD1,TRBJ1-5,TRBV9,few,TGTGCCAGCAGCGCCAAGGGACAGGGGAGCAATCAGCCCCAGCATTTT,CASSAKGQGSNQPQHF
.,TRBJ1-3,TRBV5-1,few,TGCGCCAGCAGCCCAGAACAGGGATCTGGAAACACCATATATTTT,CASSPEQGSGNTIYF
.,TRBJ2-7,TRBV5-1,.,TGCGCCAGCAGCTTTTTGGGGAGCTACGAGCAGTACTTC,CASSFLGSYEQYF
TRBD2,TRBJ2-1,TRBV5-1,few,TGCGCCAGCAGCTTGTCGGGGGGTTACAATGAGCAGTTCTTC,CASSLSGGYNEQFF
.,TRBJ1-1,TRBV19,.,TGTGCCAGTAGTACAGGGGCCAACACTGAAGCTTTCTTT,CASSTGANTEAFF
.,TRBJ2-7,TRBV5-1,few,TGCGCCAGCAGCCAAGACAGTACCCACTCCTACGAGCAGTACTTC,CASSQDSTHSYEQYF
TRBD2,TRBJ2-7,TRBV18,.,TGTGCCAGCTCAGGAGGGACTAGCGCCCACGAGCAGTACTTC,CASSGGTSAHEQYF
.,TRBJ1-6,TRBV4-3,.,TGCGCCAGCAGCCAAGACAGAAGCTCCTATAATTCACCCCTCCACTTT,CASSQDRSSYNSPLHF
.,TRBJ2-7,TRBV19,once,TGTGCCAGTAGTATAGGCCTAGATTACGAGCAGTACTTC,CASSIGLDYEQYF
TRBD2,TRBJ2-1,TRBV19,.,TGTGCCAGTAGTCGGACTAGCGGGAGTCTCGATGAGCAGTTCTTC,CASSRTSGSLDEQFF
.,TRBJ1-5,TRBV30,.,TGTGCCTGGAGCCGGCAGGGAGGTTCAGAGGCCCAGCATTTT,CAWSRQGGSEAQHF
TRBD1,TRBJ1-2,TRBV5-1,.,TGCGCCAGCAGCACCGAGACAGGGTGGCGTTATGGCTACACCTTC,CASSTETGWRYGYTF
TRBD2,TRBJ2-1,TRBV6-4,.,TGTGCCAGCAGTTTAGCGGGGCAAACCTACAATGAGCAGTTCTTC,CASSLAGQTYNEQFF
.,TRBJ1-5,TRBV30,.,TGTGCCTGGAGTGTACAGCAAGGCCGGCCCCAGCATTTT,CAWSVQQGRPQHF
TRBD2,TRBJ2-3,TRBV4-2,.,TGTGCCAGCAGCCAGGCGACTAGCGGGGGTTTTACAGATACGCAGTATTTT,CASSQATSGGFTDTQYF
.,TRBJ1-5,TRBV28,.,TGTGCCAGCAGTTTGGGCAGGGGAAGCAATCAGCCCCAGCATTTT,CASSLGRGSNQPQHF
.,TRBJ1-2,TRBV30,.,TGTGCCTGGACGGGCGGGGGCCACTATGGCTACACCTTC,CAWTGGGHYGYTF
TRBD2,TRBJ2-5,TRBV6-5,.,TGTGCCAGCAGTTACAGTTTGCCTAGCGGAGTAGGAACCCAGTACTTC,CASSYSLPSGVGTQYF